The 8 T cell receptor beta chains in this list originate from one sample, sequenced in a study of PD-L1 blockade in urothelial cancer. The table came from immunoSEQ multiplex PCR; TCRdb's copy has only in-frame clones and leaves some out. The table records about 76,000 clones, about nine tenths of them present only once. As for time point: pretreatment peripheral blood. Sequencing used PBMCs, obtained around atezolizumab (anti-PD-L1) treatment. These receptor sequences come from a man in his 70s with urothelial cancer.

The V gene is TRBV7-8, the J gene TRBJ2-2; the match to TRBD2 covers 15 bases. Per the germline V gene, CDR1 is SGHVS and CDR2 is FQNEAQ. The V gene end was trimmed by 4 bases and the J gene end by 6 bases; junction bases not matched to a gene: 21. The CDR3 has 22 residues. CDR3 in amino acids: CASSSSPYRQSGTSGRSGELFF. For the CDR3, the DNA is TGTGCCAGCAGCTCCTCACCCTACCGACAGTCCGGGACTAGCGGGAGGTCCGGGGAGCTGTTTTTT.

This rearrangement joins TRBV5-1 to TRBJ2-2; TRBD2 is a possible D gene (6 bases). The length of the CDR3 is 17 residues. Trimming stripped 4 bases from V and 0 bases from J, with 16 bases between. CDR1 and CDR2 (germline): SGHRS, YFSETQ. The CDR3 bases are TGCGCCAGCAGCCCGGGGGTCGGGCGGACGAACACCGGGGAGCTGTTTTTT. This encodes CASSPGVGRTNTGELFF.

This rearrangement joins TRBV6-5 to TRBJ2-5; TRBD1 is a possible D gene (5 bases). The germline gives CDR1 MNHEY, CDR2 SVGAGI. Between the trimmed V and J ends, which lost 0 bases and 7 bases, there was a span of 18 bases. CDR3 size: 16 residues. This CDR3 reads CASSYSKADSLRTQYF. The CDR3 region has the DNA TGTGCCAGCAGTTACTCCAAAGCTGACAGCTTACGGACCCAGTACTTC.

This clone has only a few counts. The chain has TRBV19 and TRBJ1-2; the match to TRBD1 covers 7 bases. The ends lost 9 bases at V and 8 bases at J; junction bases unmatched: 9. The CDR3 totals 12 residues. Germline lookup yields CDR1 LNHDA and CDR2 SQIVND (reference sequence). The CDR3 nucleotides read TGTGCCAGCCAGGGACAGCCCAAAGGCTACACCTTC. This encodes CASQGQPKGYTF. The whole variable domain, remainder taken from reference TRBV19 and TRBJ1-2, is DGGITQSPKYLFRKEGQNVTLSCEQNLNHDAMYWYRQDPGQGLRLIYYSQIVNDFQKGDIAEGYSVSREKKESFPLTVTSAQKNPTAFYLCASQGQPKGYTFGSGTRLTVV.

The rearrangement links TRBV9 to TRBJ1-2; D gene unclear. The CDR3 runs 14 residues. Germline V gene sequence: CDR1 SGDLS, CDR2 YYNGEE. V was trimmed by 4 bases and J by 6 bases, leaving 16 bases between them. This CDR3 reads CASSPDSGFHGYTF. CDR3 DNA sequence: TGTGCCAGCAGCCCCGATTCGGGGTTTCATGGCTACACCTTC.

The chain couples TRBV28 to TRBJ2-7; D is possibly TRBD2 (6 bases). This CDR3 region has 14 residues. V was cut by 5 bases and J by 6 bases, with 17 bases left in between. Germline loops: CDR1 MDHEN, CDR2 SYDVKM. The CDR3 is CASSSPGWEAEQYF. The CDR3 DNA reads TGTGCCAGCAGTAGCCCGGGTTGGGAGGCCGAGCAGTACTTC.

V gene TRBV6-1 combines with J gene TRBJ1-1; D is possibly TRBD1 (6 bases). Trimming left V 4 bases short and J 1 base short, with 13 bases between. The CDR3 has 15 residues. Germline CDR1 and CDR2: MNHNS and SASEGT. The CDR3 sequence: CASSAGGGGNTEAFF. The DNA for the CDR3 is TGTGCCAGCAGTGCGGGAGGGGGAGGGAACACTGAAGCTTTCTTT.

This chain uses TRBV6-6 with TRBJ2-5, with TRBD1 as a possible D gene (6 bases). V gave up 6 bases and J gave up 5 bases, with 16 bases separating them. The CDR3 extends over 14 amino acids. The germline V gene has CDR1 MNHNY and CDR2 SVGAGI (reference sequence). CDR3 DNA: TGTGCCAGCAGGGCAACAGGGTATAGGGAGACCCAGTACTTC. Amino acids: CASRATGYRETQYF.